These T cell receptor beta chains were read from a single sample in a study of blood T cell repertoires in COVID-19. The method was immunoSEQ multiplex PCR; TCRdb's version includes in-frame clones alone and lacks a portion of them. The sample has 250,000 or so clones, 75% to 95% seen once. Sequenced: PBMCs or T cells enriched from blood (not recorded which). The receptors shown here come from a man between 35 and 55 years old who had been exposed to COVID-19. The CDR3 runs from the conserved cysteine through the conserved F or W. The D gene is left open where the match is weak. A row's size may be missing; if present it is once, few, many or a size class.

V	J	D	size	DNA	CDR3
TRBV6-5	TRBJ2-7	.	.	TGTGCCAGCAGTCCCCCATCTATCGAGCAGTACTTC	CASSPPSIEQYF
TRBV27	TRBJ1-1	.	.	TGTGCCAGCAGTCTGACAGTGACGATGAACACTGAAGCTTTCTTT	CASSLTVTMNTEAFF
TRBV19	TRBJ2-5	TRBD1	.	TGTGCCAGTAGTATAACGTCCGACAGGGGGAGGGAGACCCAGTACTTC	CASSITSDRGRETQYF
TRBV10-3	TRBJ2-7	TRBD1	.	TGTGCCATCAGTGAGTCCGAAGACAGGGTGTTGGAGCAGTACTTC	CAISESEDRVLEQYF
TRBV7-2	TRBJ2-5	TRBD2	once	TGTGCCAGCAGCCTGTCGGCGGGAGCAGAGACCCAGTACTTC	CASSLSAGAETQYF
TRBV10-3	TRBJ1-1	.	.	TGTGCCATCAGTGAGCGGGACACTGAAGCTTTCTTT	CAISERDTEAFF
TRBV15	TRBJ1-2	TRBD1	.	TGTGCCACCAGTAAGACAGGGGACGATGGCTACACCTTC	CATSKTGDDGYTF
TRBV7-8	TRBJ1-4	TRBD1	.	TGTGCCAGCAGCCAAATGACAGGGAAGAGGGCAACTAATGAAAAACTGTTTTTT	CASSQMTGKRATNEKLFF
TRBV28	TRBJ2-3	.	.	TGTGCCAGCAGGCGCATCGACAGACCATATACTACAGATACGCAGTATTTT	CASRRIDRPYTTDTQYF
TRBV7-3	TRBJ1-2	.	few	TGTGCCAGCAGCTTAACGGAGTCAGGGGCGGGTGGCTACACCTTC	CASSLTESGAGGYTF
TRBV6-5	TRBJ1-1	.	.	TGTGCCAGCAGTTACTCGATTGGGGGGGCTGGCGAAGCTTTCTTT	CASSYSIGGAGEAFF
TRBV7-7	TRBJ2-7	.	once	TGTGCTAGCAGCCAACAGGCAGGGGAAGGTTCCTACGAGCAGTACTTC	CASSQQAGEGSYEQYF
TRBV27	TRBJ2-3	.	.	TGTGCCAGCAGTTTCGGGGGTGGGCACACAGATACGCAGTATTTT	CASSFGGGHTDTQYF
TRBV24-1	TRBJ2-5	TRBD2	once	TGTGCCACCAGTGATTCCGGACTAGCGGGAGGGGAGACCCAGTACTTC	CATSDSGLAGGETQYF
TRBV24-1	TRBJ2-2	TRBD2	.	TGTGCCACCAGTGACCGGGGACTAGCGGGACCCGGGGAGCTGTTTTTT	CATSDRGLAGPGELFF
TRBV28	TRBJ2-1	.	.	TGTGCCAGCATAGCGTTGCTCGGGAGTAAACACAATGAGCAGTTCTTC	CASIALLGSKHNEQFF
TRBV7-9	TRBJ1-5	.	.	TGTGCCAGCAGCCTGACAGGTAGCAATCAGCCCCAGCATTTT	CASSLTGSNQPQHF
TRBV9	TRBJ1-3	.	.	TGTGCCAGCAGCGTAGCCGAGCTACCCTCCGGAAACACCATATATTTT	CASSVAELPSGNTIYF
TRBV27	TRBJ1-3	TRBD1	.	TGTGCCAGCAGAGAACAGGGGGTAGCTGGAAACACCATATATTTT	CASREQGVAGNTIYF
TRBV5-6	TRBJ1-2	.	.	TGTGCCAGCAGCTTGGTGGGGACACTAGATGGCTACACCTTC	CASSLVGTLDGYTF
TRBV2	TRBJ1-5	TRBD1	few	TGTGCCAGCAGACAGGGGGCTAATAGCAATCAGCCCCAGCATTTT	CASRQGANSNQPQHF
TRBV11-2	TRBJ1-1	.	.	TGTGCCAGCAGCCTGGAGGGCAGGGCGAGTTTCTTT	CASSLEGRASFF
TRBV12-2	TRBJ2-5	.	once	TGTGCAAGTCGCTTAAGCGGCGGGCAAGAGACCCAGTACTTC	CASRLSGGQETQYF
TRBV4-1	TRBJ2-1	.	.	TGCGCCAGCAGCCAAGAGAGATTTGATGAGCAGTTCTTC	CASSQERFDEQFF
TRBV10-3	TRBJ1-1	TRBD1	.	TGTGCCATCAGGGACCTGGGACAGGGTACTGATGAAGCTTTCTTT	CAIRDLGQGTDEAFF
TRBV5-1	TRBJ1-1	.	.	TGCGCCAGCAGCCCCGGGGGGGGGACTGAAGCTTTCTTT	CASSPGGGTEAFF
TRBV30	TRBJ1-2	.	.	TGTGCCTGGAATCGGGAATATGGCTACACCTTC	CAWNREYGYTF
TRBV27	TRBJ1-6	.	.	TGTGCCAGCAGTTCGGGAGGTTCTAACTCACCCCTCCACTTT	CASSSGGSNSPLHF
TRBV6-5	TRBJ1-1	.	.	TGTGCCAGCAGTTACTCTCGATCGAGCACTGAAGCTTTCTTT	CASSYSRSSTEAFF
TRBV5-1	TRBJ2-2	TRBD2	.	TGCGCCAGCCGAGCAGGGGTTGAACTAGCGGGATCGGGCGGGGAGCTGTTTTTT	CASRAGVELAGSGGELFF
TRBV28	TRBJ1-2	.	once	TGTGCCAGCAGAGAAGCGCTCTATGGCTACACCTTC	CASREALYGYTF
TRBV28	TRBJ2-7	.	.	TGTGCCAGCAGTTTACAGTCCTACGAGCAGTACTTC	CASSLQSYEQYF
TRBV11-2	TRBJ2-2	.	.	TGTGCCAGCAGTACCTACGGGGGAAACGCGAACACCGGGGAGCTGTTTTTT	CASSTYGGNANTGELFF
TRBV3-1/TRBV3-2	TRBJ2-7	.	once	TGTGCCAGCAGCCAAGTTGTTAGTAACTACGAGCAGTACTTC	CASSQVVSNYEQYF
TRBV5-4	TRBJ2-3	.	.	TGTGCCAGCTACTTTCGAGGAGGAGATACGCAGTATTTT	CASYFRGGDTQYF
TRBV28	TRBJ1-5	TRBD1	.	TGTGCCAGCAGTTCGCGTTCACAGGGGGCCCAGCCCCAGCATTTT	CASSSRSQGAQPQHF
TRBV28	TRBJ2-7	.	.	TGTGCCAGCAGACAGACAGTCTACTCCTACGAGCAGTACTTC	CASRQTVYSYEQYF
TRBV12-5	TRBJ1-1	.	few	TGTGCTAGTGGGACTGGGCAGGGGAACACTGAAGCTTTCTTT	CASGTGQGNTEAFF
TRBV10-1	TRBJ1-1	.	.	TGCGCCAGCAGTACCACCTCAGGGGCCACTGAAGCTTTCTTT	CASSTTSGATEAFF
TRBV7-6	TRBJ2-2	TRBD1	.	TGTGCCAGCAGCCAATCCGGGACAGTGGGAAACGGGGAGCTGTTTTTT	CASSQSGTVGNGELFF
TRBV21-1	TRBJ2-3	.	.	TGTGCCAGCAGCACCCAACCGCTAAGCACAGATACGCAGTATTTT	CASSTQPLSTDTQYF
TRBV14	TRBJ1-5	.	few	TGTGCCAGCAGCCAGGCCGTACGGGTCAATCAGCCCCAGCATTTT	CASSQAVRVNQPQHF
TRBV5-1	TRBJ1-1	.	.	TGCGCCAGCAGCTCGATACAGGGTACCACTGAAGCTTTCTTT	CASSSIQGTTEAFF
TRBV10-1	TRBJ1-5	TRBD1	.	TGCGCCAGCAATGGAGCGGACAGGTCAAATAGCAATCAGCCCCAGCATTTT	CASNGADRSNSNQPQHF
TRBV27	TRBJ2-1	TRBD2	once	TGTGCCAGCAGTTCGACCTTAGCGGGGATAGCCTACAATGAGCAGTTCTTC	CASSSTLAGIAYNEQFF
TRBV5-1	TRBJ2-5	TRBD2	.	TGCGCCAGCAGCTGGACTCCTAGCGGGGCTCAAGAGACCCAGTACTTC	CASSWTPSGAQETQYF
TRBV28	TRBJ2-2	TRBD1	.	TGTGCCAGCCGGACAGGGGGCACCGGGGAGCTGTTTTTT	CASRTGGTGELFF
TRBV28	TRBJ2-1	.	once	TGTGCCAGCAGCTCCCGAGGAGGGAATGAGCAGTTCTTC	CASSSRGGNEQFF
TRBV5-5	TRBJ2-3	TRBD1	.	TGTGCCAGCAGCCCGTTCGGGACAGAGCACACAGATACGCAGTATTTT	CASSPFGTEHTDTQYF